This is a list of T cell receptor beta chains from one sample in a study of blood T cell repertoires in COVID-19. Only in-frame clones appear in the TCRdb table, and some are missing; sequencing was by immunoSEQ multiplex PCR. The sample yields 400,000 to 500,000 clones, 75% to 90% seen once. The material sequenced was peripheral blood. These receptor sequences come from a woman in her 30s with active or convalescent COVID-19. Each CDR3 is given with its conserved first and last residue. The D gene is left open where the match is weak. Clone size, where shown, is once, few, many, or a class for clones that have expanded.

TRBJ2-3 - TRBD2 TRBV5-1 TGCGCCAGCAGCTTGCGGGAGGGCCCCACAGATACGCAGTATTTT CASSLREGPTDTQYF
TRBJ2-1 - - TRBV7-2 TGTGCCAGCAGGCCCGGGACTGGCTACAATGAGCAGTTCTTC CASRPGTGYNEQFF
TRBJ1-2 - - TRBV4-2 TGTGCCAGCAGCCAAGAGAGCGTTACAGGAAACTATGGCTACACCTTC CASSQESVTGNYGYTF
TRBJ2-7 - - TRBV7-9 TGTGCCAGCAGCTATACTTCGAATCCTTTCTACGAGCAGTACTTC CASSYTSNPFYEQYF
TRBJ1-1 - - TRBV29-1 TGCAGCGTTGAAGGTGGGAGTGAAGCTTTCTTT CSVEGGSEAFF
TRBJ1-6 - - TRBV5-6 TGTGCCAGCAGCGAGGGAGGGGGTGTTTCACCCCTCCACTTT CASSEGGGVSPLHF
TRBJ2-1 once TRBD1 TRBV18 TGTGCCAGCTCACCCGGGACAGGGTCCTACAATGAGCAGTTCTTC CASSPGTGSYNEQFF
TRBJ2-2 - TRBD2 TRBV7-6 TGTGCCAGCAGCTCCCCGGGAGGGCGGAGAGGGGAGCTGTTTTTT CASSSPGGRRGELFF
TRBJ1-4 once TRBD1 TRBV30 TGTGCCTGGGACAGACAGGGGGCGGAAAAACTGTTTTTT CAWDRQGAEKLFF
TRBJ1-2 - - TRBV25-1 TGTGCCAGCAGTGAACAGGACAGTGCTAACTATGGCTACACCTTC CASSEQDSANYGYTF
TRBJ1-1 - - TRBV6-6 TGTGCCAGCAGTCACCCCGAGGGTTACACTGAAGCTTTCTTT CASSHPEGYTEAFF
TRBJ2-3 - TRBD2 TRBV5-1 TGCGCCAGCAGGGGAAGGCCCAGTGGGCTAGCGGGAGTTATAGATACGCAGTATTTT CASRGRPSGLAGVIDTQYF
TRBJ1-5 - - TRBV18 TGTGCCAGCTCACCGCGTTCGGGGTATGGAGGCAATCAGCCCCAGCATTTT CASSPRSGYGGNQPQHF
TRBJ2-7 - TRBD2 TRBV2 TGTGCCAGCAGGGTCTTAGCGGGGGGTGACTCCTACGAGCAGTACTTC CASRVLAGGDSYEQYF
TRBJ2-7 once - TRBV6-5 TGTGCCACCTCCGGGAGTACAACCTACGAGCAGTACTTC CATSGSTTYEQYF
TRBJ1-1 - TRBD1 TRBV6-6 TGTGCCAGCCAGGGGGTGAACACTGAAGCTTTCTTT CASQGVNTEAFF
TRBJ1-5 - TRBD1 TRBV28 TGTGCCAGCAGTACGACAGGGGTTCAGCCCCAGCATTTT CASSTTGVQPQHF
TRBJ2-5 - - TRBV10-3 TGTGCCATCAGCCACGCGAACCAAGAGACCCAGTACTTC CAISHANQETQYF
TRBJ1-3 - - TRBV27 TGTGCCAGCAGTTTATCTGGGACACAGTCTGGAAACACCATATATTTT CASSLSGTQSGNTIYF
TRBJ2-7 - TRBD1 TRBV5-1 TGCGCCAGCAGCTTGACCCCGACAGGGAGCTCCTACGAGCAGTACTTC CASSLTPTGSSYEQYF
TRBJ1-1 once - TRBV10-3 TGTGCCATCCGTGGGCCGCAGAACACTGAAGCTTTCTTT CAIRGPQNTEAFF
TRBJ1-1 - TRBD1 TRBV5-1 TGCGCCAGCAGCTTTACAGGGGGCGGTGAAGCTTTCTTT CASSFTGGGEAFF
TRBJ1-1 - - TRBV7-9 TGTGCCAGCAGCCGTCCTACCATCACTGAAGCTTTCTTT CASSRPTITEAFF
TRBJ2-3 - - TRBV18 TGTGCCAGCTCACCATTTGCCCTATCGCCAGATACGCAGTATTTT CASSPFALSPDTQYF
TRBJ1-2 - TRBD1 TRBV5-1 TGCGCCAGCGCGGGACAGGGCTTTGAAGGCTACACCTTC CASAGQGFEGYTF